The 15 T cell receptor beta chains reported below all come from one sample, sequenced in a study of T-cell reconstitution after alpha-beta-depleted transplantation in children. The authors prepared the TCRbeta library with unique molecular identifiers. TCRdb re-called the PCR reads with MiXCR, one entry per CDR3 protein. This table has about 500,000 distinct CDR3 sequences, over 25% appearing once. Here the sequenced sample was PBMCs from the stem cell graft donor, taken from the stem cell graft. The receptors were sampled from a human donor who donated a stem cell graft to a child with aplastic anemia.

The chain joins TRBV12-3 or TRBV12-4 to TRBJ1-3, with 8 nucleotides matching TRBD1. After removal of 6 bases from V and 4 bases from J, the junction contained 5 bases not matched to a gene. CDR3 length: 14 residues. The CDR3, as DNA: TGTGCCAGCAGACGGACAGGGCGCGGAAACACCATATATTTT. Protein: CASRRTGRGNTIYF.

The chain recombines TRBV7-9 with TRBJ2-1, with D perhaps TRBD1 (5 bases). CDR1 is SEHNR and CDR2 is FQNEAQ in the germline V gene (reference sequence). Trimming pared 1 base from V and 15 bases from J, leaving 10 bases between. The CDR3 is 11 residues long. The CDR3: CASSLGQLTFF. The DNA of the CDR3 is TGTGCCAGCAGCTTAGGACAGCTTACGTTCTTC.

This clonotype has more than one count but fewer than ten. This chain connects TRBV12-3 or TRBV12-4 to TRBJ2-7, with 9 bases identical to TRBD2. There are 15 residues in the CDR3. Trimming cost V 3 bases and J 1 base; bases outside gene matches: 4. The CDR3 spells CASSLRLAASYEQYF. DNA of the CDR3: TGTGCCAGCAGTTTGCGACTAGCGGCTTCCTACGAGCAGTACTTC.

This chain uses TRBV11-2 with TRBJ2-1; 11 bases line up with TRBD2. This CDR3 has 18 amino acids. Germline lookup yields CDR1 SGHAT and CDR2 FQNNGV. The V segment lost 5 bases and the J segment 7 bases; nucleotides outside the gene matches: 16. The CDR3 sequence is CASSLRGLLAGVANEQFF. The CDR3 coding sequence is TGTGCCAGCAGCCTAAGGGGATTACTAGCGGGAGTGGCGAATGAGCAGTTCTTC.

In this sample, this clonotype turned up a few times. This chain links TRBV12-3 or TRBV12-4 with TRBJ1-3; no definite D call. Trimming cost V 10 bases and J 0 bases, with 10 bases left between them. This CDR3 spans 13 amino acids. The CDR3 bases are TGTGCCACCGACGGTTCCTCTGGAAACACCATATATTTT. Translation: CATDGSSGNTIYF.

The rearrangement uses TRBV6-2 or TRBV6-3 and TRBJ2-2, with D uncertain. CDR1 and CDR2 (germline): MNHEY, SVGEGT. V was trimmed by 1 base and J by 5 bases, leaving 8 bases between them. The CDR3 length is 14 residues. This CDR3 reads CASSYFVRTGELFF. The CDR3 DNA reads TGTGCCAGCAGTTACTTTGTTCGTACCGGGGAGCTGTTTTTT.

The CDR3 DNA is TGTGCCAGCAGTTTTAACCCGGGACTGAAAGCAGATACGCAGTATTTT. Protein product: CASSFNPGLKADTQYF. V and J are TRBV7-2 and TRBJ2-3; the D gene is possibly TRBD2 (6 bases). The length of the CDR3 is 16 residues. Trimming took 6 bases from V and 4 from J, leaving 20 bases between them. Germline assignment: CDR1 SGHTA and CDR2 FQGNSA.

The CDR3 DNA reads as TGTGCTAGTGGCCGGGGGACTAGCGGTTCCAATAACAATGAGCAGTTCTTC. It translates to CASGRGTSGSNNNEQFF. The rearrangement joins TRBV12-5 to TRBJ2-1; 11 bases are shared with TRBD2. V trimming: 6 bases; J trimming: 5 bases; junction bases outside the gene matches: 12. The CDR3 has 17 amino acids. CDR1 is LGHNT, CDR2 FRNRAP, per germline.

This chain connects TRBV11-2 to TRBJ2-2; the D is unclear. Germline-derived CDR1 and CDR2 are SGHAT and FQNNGV. The CDR3 is 15 residues long. The V end lost 0 bases, the J end lost 2 bases, and 7 bases lay between the germline ends. The CDR3 coding sequence is TGTGCCAGCAGCTTAGAGGCAGCAAACACCGGGGAGCTGTTTTTT. Its translation: CASSLEAANTGELFF.

The CDR3 is CASSHSHGPAGGRGYEQYF. The CDR3 DNA reads as TGCGCCAGCAGCCACTCACACGGGCCAGCGGGAGGACGGGGGTACGAGCAGTACTTC. The chain couples TRBV4-1 to TRBJ2-7; 9 bases agree with TRBD2. With 3 bases clipped from V and 4 bases from J, the junction kept 19 bases outside the gene matches. From germline, CDR1 is MGHRA and CDR2 YSYEKL. The CDR3 length is 19 residues.

Only one count was recorded for this clonotype. This chain connects TRBV7-2 to TRBJ2-1; 14 positions match TRBD2. Germline V gene data show CDR1 as SGHTA and CDR2 as FQGNSA. The length of the CDR3 is 16 residues. The trim removed 0 bases at V and 9 bases at J, leaving 4 bases unmatched. This CDR3 reads CASSLAGLAGASEQFF. The CDR3 nucleotides are TGTGCCAGCAGCTTAGCGGGACTAGCGGGAGCATCTGAGCAGTTCTTC.

This clonotype was seen more than once but under ten times. The chain links TRBV20-1 to TRBJ2-3; 9 bases match TRBD1. CDR3 length: 12 residues. Germline-derived CDR1 and CDR2 are DFQATT and SNEGSKA (reference sequence). CDR3 in amino acids: CRAGQGDNTQYF. DNA for the CDR3: TGCAGAGCGGGACAGGGTGATAATACGCAGTATTTT.

The V gene is TRBV12-1, the J gene TRBJ2-1; the table's D call, TRBD2, was not checked against the DNA. TRBV12-1 is classified as a pseudogene. The CDR3 totals 12 residues. The CDR3 DNA sequence: TGTGCCAGCAGCTTTCGGGCCCCTAGCAAGGTCTTC. Its translation: CASSFRAPSKVF.

This rearrangement joins TRBV7-9 to TRBJ1-5; no clear D gene. V was pared by 3 bases and J by 5 bases, with 8 bases between. This CDR3 has 13 residues. The germline V gene has CDR1 SEHNR and CDR2 FQNEAQ (reference sequence). The CDR3 bases are TGTGCCAGCAGCTTTCGGACCGATCAGCCCCAGCATTTT. Encoded protein: CASSFRTDQPQHF.

This chain uses TRBV5-4 with TRBJ2-2; possible D gene TRBD2, 5 bases. V was cut by 4 bases and J by 7 bases, with 20 bases left in between. The CDR3 contains 16 residues. Per germline, CDR1 SGHNT and CDR2 YYREEE (reference sequence). DNA for the CDR3: TGTGCCAGCAGCCCTAGGTTAGCGACGGCGGACGGGGAGCTGTTTTTT. It encodes CASSPRLATADGELFF.